This TCR beta chain came from a study of T cell changes during pregnancy in multiple sclerosis. Details on this clone: This sample also contains other DNA sequences that code for the same CDR3.

J was trimmed by 4 bases and V by 0 bases; bases with no gene match: 3. Germline-derived CDR1 and CDR2 are SGHRS and YFSETQ. The CDR3 covers 16 residues. Produced via immunoSEQ multiplex PCR; TCRdb's table is partial and in-frame only. Among roughly 120,000 clones listed, 92% were seen once. J is TRBJ2-2 and V is TRBV5-1, with 10 positions matching TRBD2. Sample: peripheral blood, taken in the third trimester of pregnancy. The receptor's source is a female donor with multiple sclerosis, enrolled in a pregnancy study. CDR3: CASSLAPSGSTGELFF. DNA of the CDR3: TGCGCCAGCAGCTTGGCGCCTAGCGGGAGCACCGGGGAGCTGTTTTTT.